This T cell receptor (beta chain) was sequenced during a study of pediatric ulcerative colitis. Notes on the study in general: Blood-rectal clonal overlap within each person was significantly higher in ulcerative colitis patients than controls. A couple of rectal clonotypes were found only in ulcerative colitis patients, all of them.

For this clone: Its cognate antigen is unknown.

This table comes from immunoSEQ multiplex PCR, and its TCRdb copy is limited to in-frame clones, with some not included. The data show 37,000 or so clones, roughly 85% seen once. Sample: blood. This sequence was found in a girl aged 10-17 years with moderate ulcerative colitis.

CDR3 loop: CASSHGTSGPEETQYF. The CDR3 DNA follows: TGTGCCAGCAGCCACGGGACTAGCGGCCCGGAAGAGACCCAGTACTTC. The chain is built from TRBV14 and TRBJ2-5; 11 positions match TRBD2. This CDR3 region has 16 residues. Germline V CDR1 and CDR2: SGHDN, FVKESK. Unmatched junction bases numbered 6, after V lost 3 bases and J lost 3 bases.